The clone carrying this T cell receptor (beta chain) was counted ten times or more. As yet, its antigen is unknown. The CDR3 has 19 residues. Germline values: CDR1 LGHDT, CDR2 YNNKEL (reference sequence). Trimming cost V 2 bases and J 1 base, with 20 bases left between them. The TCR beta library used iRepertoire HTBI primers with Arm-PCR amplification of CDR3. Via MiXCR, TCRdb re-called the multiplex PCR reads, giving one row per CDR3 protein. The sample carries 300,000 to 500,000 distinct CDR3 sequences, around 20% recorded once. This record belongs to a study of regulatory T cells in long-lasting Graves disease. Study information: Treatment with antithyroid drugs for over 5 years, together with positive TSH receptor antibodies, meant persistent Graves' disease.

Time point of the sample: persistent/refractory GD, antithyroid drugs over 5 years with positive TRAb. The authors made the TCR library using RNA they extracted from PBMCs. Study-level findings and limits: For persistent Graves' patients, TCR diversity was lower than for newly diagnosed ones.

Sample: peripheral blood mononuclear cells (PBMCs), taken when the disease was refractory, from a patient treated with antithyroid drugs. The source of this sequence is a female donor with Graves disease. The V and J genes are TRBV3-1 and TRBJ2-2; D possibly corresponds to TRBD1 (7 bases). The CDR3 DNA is TGTGCCAGCAGCCAAAATCCTGGAGGGGGCACTAAGAACACCGGGGAGCTGTTTTTT. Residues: CASSQNPGGGTKNTGELFF.